The 12 T cell receptor beta chains presented below share a single source sample, sequenced in a study of T cell repertoires in cytomegalovirus infection. MiXCR, applied by TCRdb to the reads, yields one record per CDR3 protein. The sample includes around 350,000 distinct CDR3 sequences, 15% to 20% of them seen just once. The specimen was PBMCs. Every receptor here comes from a human donor in good health (CMV status not recorded). Some clones in this sample may be carry-over from other donors' samples.

This clonotype was seen a handful of times. The chain is built from TRBV18 and TRBJ2-3; D possibly corresponds to TRBD1 (5 bases). With 4 bases removed from V and 2 bases from J, the gap between germline ends came to 7 bases. The CDR3 totals 13 residues. Germline V lookup: CDR1 KGHSH, CDR2 LQKENI. The chain's CDR3 is CASSQGFTDTQYF. As DNA, the CDR3 is TGTGCCAGCTCACAGGGGTTCACAGATACGCAGTATTTT. Full variable domain (rest looked up from reference TRBV18 and TRBJ2-3): NAGVMQNPRHLVRRRGQEARLRCSPMKGHSHVYWYRQLPEEGLKFMVYLQKENIIDESGMPKERFSAEFPKEGPSILRIQQVVRGDSAAYFCASSQGFTDTQYFGPGTRLTVL.

This clonotype was detected ten times or more. The V call is TRBV12-3 or TRBV12-4, the J call TRBJ1-1, with TRBD1 identical over 7 bases. This CDR3 has 16 residues. The V segment lost 6 bases and the J segment 2 bases; nucleotides outside the gene matches: 12. CDR3 DNA sequence: TGTGCCAGCAGACATATGCAGGGGGTGACTAACACTGAAGCTTTCTTT. This sequence encodes CASRHMQGVTNTEAFF.

This clonotype has ten or more counts. The chain has TRBV6-5 and TRBJ2-3; TRBD2 matches 11 bases. Germline V gene sequence: CDR1 MNHEY, CDR2 SVGAGI. CDR3 size: 13 residues. This CDR3 is CATVASGRNTQYF. The CDR3 coding sequence is TGTGCTACGGTAGCTAGCGGGAGGAATACGCAGTATTTT.

This clonotype turned up a few times. This rearrangement joins TRBV7-6 to TRBJ2-5; D remains ambiguous. V dropped 1 base and J dropped 2 bases, with 8 bases sitting between them. From germline, CDR1 is SGHVS and CDR2 FNYEAQ. This CDR3 has 14 residues. CDR3: CASSLVLGQETQYF. CDR3 DNA: TGTGCCAGCAGCTTAGTCTTAGGTCAAGAGACCCAGTACTTC.

This clonotype was observed a handful of times. This chain links TRBV11-2 with TRBJ2-2, with 14 bases matching TRBD2. CDR3 length: 15 amino acids. Germline V gene sequence: CDR1 SGHAT, CDR2 FQNNGV. V shed 5 bases and J 6 bases; nucleotides not matched to a gene: 2. For the CDR3, the DNA is TGTGCCAGCAGCCGACTAGCGGGGGGGCCCGGGGAGCTGTTTTTT. It is translated as CASSRLAGGPGELFF.

This sequence joins TRBV7-2 and TRBJ2-5, with D perhaps TRBD2 (6 bases). CDR1 is SGHTA, CDR2 FQGNSA, per germline. The V end was cut by 7 bases, the J end by 4 bases, with 19 bases between. The CDR3 totals 15 residues. The CDR3 bases are TGTGCCAGCACCGGCGCCGGGGCGGGGAGAGAGACCCAGTACTTC. Protein: CASTGAGAGRETQYF.

The rearrangement joins TRBV27 to TRBJ2-7, with D possibly TRBD2 on 6 matching bases. There are 15 residues in the CDR3. Trimming removed 6 bases from V and 1 base from J, with 16 bases in between. Per the germline V gene, CDR1 is MNHEY and CDR2 is SMNVEV (reference sequence). The CDR3 here is CASSSAGHGSYEQYF. CDR3 nucleotides: TGTGCCAGCAGCTCCGCGGGGCACGGTTCCTACGAGCAGTACTTC.

The V and J genes are TRBV12-3 or TRBV12-4 and TRBJ1-3; 7 bases are a match to TRBD1. The CDR3 is 14 residues long. The V segment lost 6 bases and the J segment 4 bases; nucleotides outside the gene matches: 6. DNA of the CDR3: TGTGCCAGCAGCCCAACGACAGGGGGAAACACCATATATTTT. Protein product: CASSPTTGGNTIYF.

There are many counts of this clonotype. The chain joins TRBV7-8 to TRBJ1-4; D possibly corresponds to TRBD1 (5 bases). This CDR3 contains 14 residues. CDR1 is SGHVS, CDR2 FQNEAQ, per germline. V was cut by 3 bases and J by 7 bases, with 12 bases left in between. The CDR3 DNA is TGTGCCAGCAGCTTGACAGAGAGGAGTGAAAAACTGTTTTTT. The encoded protein is CASSLTERSEKLFF.

This chain links TRBV20-1 with TRBJ2-1, with D hard to call. The CDR3 has 11 residues. Germline CDR1 reads DFQATT; CDR2 reads SNEGSKA (reference sequence). Trimming pared 6 bases from V and 10 bases from J, leaving 13 bases between. This CDR3 is CSATRLKEQFF. The CDR3, as DNA: TGCAGTGCCACCCGCCTGAAGGAGCAGTTCTTC.

In DNA, the CDR3 is TGTGCCAGCAGCGCTGACCTTGGGGCTGAAGCTTTCTTT. This codes for CASSADLGAEAFF. This chain uses TRBV9 with TRBJ1-1; no definite D call. Germline V gene lookup returns CDR1 SGDLS and CDR2 YYNGEE. The CDR3 runs to 13 residues. Trimming stripped 3 bases from V and 6 bases from J, with 12 bases between.

This clonotype was detected only a few times. V gene TRBV6-5 combines with J gene TRBJ2-7, with 8 bases identical to TRBD2. V gave up 2 bases and J gave up 3 bases; unmatched junction bases: 9. Germline V gene sequence: CDR1 MNHEY, CDR2 SVGAGI. This CDR3 region has 16 residues. CDR3 nucleotide sequence: TGTGCCAGCAGTTACGCCCGTGGGGCGGGAGGCTACGAGCAGTACTTC. This sequence encodes CASSYARGAGGYEQYF.